The 7 T cell receptor beta chains below were found in one sample sequenced in a study of T cells in Graves' hyperthyroidism and ophthalmopathy (dated by TCRdb to the late 2010s). The library came from multiplex PCR. Reads for this sample came from an Illumina HiSeq 2000. The TCR beta CDR3 regions were amplified from the RNA transcripts. For the first round of RT-PCR on the TCR CDR3, the HTBI primer set was used together with the Qiagen OneStep RT-PCR kit. TCRdb took the public reads, trimmed them with fastp at Q25, ran MiXCR for clone calling and kept in-frame beta chains. All rows with the same CDR3 protein become a single entry with the most common DNA and genes. Here the sample has roughly 500,000 distinct CDR3 sequences; 20% to 25% occur a single time. The top ten constitute approximately 54% of the sample. Source material: blood. The receptor source for this set is a woman aged 65 to 85 with Graves' ophthalmopathy.

This clonotype was counted at least ten times. The V call is TRBV12-3 or TRBV12-4, the J call TRBJ1-1; D call uncertain. The CDR3 runs to 14 residues. The V and J ends lost 3 bases and 4 bases respectively, with 12 bases between them. In DNA, the CDR3 is TGTGCCAGCAGTTTGAATGCTCCGGGCACTGAAGCTTTCTTT. Translation: CASSLNAPGTEAFF.

This clonotype was observed at least ten times. The rearrangement uses TRBV7-2 and TRBJ2-3, with D possibly TRBD1 on 5 matching bases. The CDR3 contains 17 residues. Germline V gene sequence: CDR1 SGHTA, CDR2 FQGNSA. Trimming removed 6 bases at V and 1 base at J, with 20 bases between. CDR3 in amino acids: CASRPKGQGTGTDTQYF. DNA for the CDR3: TGTGCCAGCAGGCCAAAGGGTCAGGGCACCGGCACAGATACGCAGTATTTT.

This clonotype was counted between two and nine times. The chain carries TRBV24-1 and TRBJ2-1; D ambiguous. Looked up from germline, CDR1 is KGHDR and CDR2 is SFDVKD. The CDR3 has 17 amino acids. V gave up 4 bases and J gave up 7 bases, with 22 bases separating them. As DNA, the CDR3 is TGTGCCACCAGTGACACCGGTAGAGAAAAGATAGGGAATGAGCAGTTCTTC. It specifies CATSDTGREKIGNEQFF.

The J gene is TRBJ1-6, the V gene TRBV20-1; D gene ambiguous. This CDR3 is 15 amino acids long. Per the germline V gene, CDR1 is DFQATT and CDR2 is SNEGSKA (reference sequence). V gave up 3 bases and J gave up 7 bases, with 16 bases separating them. CDR3 protein: CSARGGGGVNSPLHF. The CDR3 DNA sequence: TGCAGTGCTAGGGGAGGTGGTGGAGTAAATTCACCCCTCCACTTT.

This clonotype showed up just a few times. The chain employs TRBV4-3 and TRBJ2-1; 10 bases are shared with TRBD2. Trimming cost V 0 bases and J 10 bases; bases outside gene matches: 12. This CDR3 comprises 17 residues. Germline V gene data show CDR1 as LGHNA and CDR2 as YSLEER. The CDR3 protein is CASSQDRSSGRAREQFF. CDR3 nucleotide sequence: TGCGCCAGCAGCCAAGATAGGTCCAGCGGGAGGGCTAGAGAGCAGTTCTTC.

The chain combines TRBV30 with TRBJ2-4, with unresolved D. Germline V gives CDR1 GTSNPN, CDR2 SVGIG (reference sequence). The CDR3 runs to 14 residues. Deletions cut 2 bases from V and 0 bases from J, with 8 bases between. The CDR3 loop reads CAWSRILAKNIQYF. For the CDR3, the DNA is TGTGCCTGGAGTCGGATACTAGCCAAAAACATTCAGTACTTC.

This clonotype was seen more than once but under ten times. This chain joins TRBV7-8 and TRBJ2-7; 9 bases map to TRBD2. Germline V gene sequence: CDR1 SGHVS, CDR2 FQNEAQ. The trim removed 5 bases at V and 3 bases at J, leaving 11 bases unmatched. The CDR3 has 16 amino acids. CDR3 bases: TGTGCCAGCAGCATCGGGGGAGCGGGAGGCCTCTACGAGCAGTACTTC. As protein: CASSIGGAGGLYEQYF.